This T cell receptor (beta chain) was recovered during a study of early T cells in non-severe SARS-CoV-2 infection. Study background: With bulk RNA from unsorted whole blood as input, sequencing yielded unpaired chains.

Germline CDR1 MNHEY, CDR2 SMNVEV (reference sequence). V shed 2 bases, J shed 2 bases, and the junction held 10 bases outside the gene matches. The CDR3 extends over 17 amino acids. With respect to this clonotype: Its antigen is unknown.

Study-wide points: VDJdb matching, biased toward anti-spike CD8 responses, missed private and CD4 specificities.

Individual cDNA molecules received unique molecular identifiers. A single record per CDR3 protein comes from TCRdb applying MiXCR to the 5' RACE reads. The sample consists of approximately 50,000 distinct CDR3 sequences, less than 9.5% of them appearing once. What was sequenced was whole blood. This receptor was identified in an adult who was a healthcare worker with PCR-confirmed SARS-CoV-2 infection or an uninfected control (not recorded which). The J gene is TRBJ1-1, the V gene TRBV27; 8 bases are shared with TRBD1. The CDR3 is CASSLLYGQGSNTEAFF. In DNA form, the CDR3 reads TGTGCCAGCAGTTTACTCTACGGACAGGGTTCCAACACTGAAGCTTTCTTT.